This entry lists 32 T cell receptor beta chains sequenced from one sample in a study of T cells after yellow fever vaccination. TCRdb ran MiXCR on the 5' RACE reads and lists one entry per CDR3 protein. The repertoire has more than 90,000 distinct CDR3 sequences, 7.2% of them found once; the top ten carry over 2.5%. Sequences were derived from CD4+ T cells sorted from PBMCs, sampled approximately 40 days after the first yellow fever vaccination. The receptors derive from a man between 18 and 35 years old who received the YFV17D yellow fever vaccine.

On this clonotype: Mismatch with germline at one junction end may stem from a read error. The chain joins TRBV5-6 to TRBJ1-2; D uncertain. Germline-derived CDR1 and CDR2 are SGHDT and YYEEEE. This CDR3 has 13 residues. The CDR3 coding sequence is TGTGCCATCAGCCCCGGGGTGGACTATGGCTACACCTTC. It codes for CAISPGVDYGYTF.

This clonotype was seen a handful of times. The V call is TRBV6-2 or TRBV6-3, the J call TRBJ1-2; tentative D call: TRBD1 (6 bases). Germline assignment: CDR1 MNHEY and CDR2 SVGEGT. Deletions cut 5 bases from V and 7 bases from J, with 20 bases between. The CDR3 has 15 amino acids. The CDR3 bases are TGTGCCAGCAGTCCGGGACAACTCCTCCAAGTTGGCTACACCTTC. It codes for CASSPGQLLQVGYTF.

This clonotype appeared a few times. The chain employs TRBV10-3 and TRBJ2-7; 9 bases match TRBD1. The germline CDR1 and CDR2 sequences are ENHRY and SYGVKD. The V and J ends lost 6 bases and 4 bases, in that order; junction bases with no gene match: 7. The CDR3 has 14 residues. As DNA, the CDR3 is TGTGCCATCAGGGCCGGGACAGGGATTTACGAGCAGTACTTC. Residues: CAIRAGTGIYEQYF.

V is TRBV7-2 and J is TRBJ1-5; D gene unclear. V was clipped by 1 base and J by 8 bases, with 18 bases between them. There are 16 residues in the CDR3. From germline, CDR1 is SGHTA and CDR2 FQGNSA. The CDR3 DNA reads as TGTGCCAGCAGCTTAGAAGGTCGGGCTATTGGGGAGCCCCAGCATTTT. Amino acid sequence: CASSLEGRAIGEPQHF.

This clonotype appeared many times. The chain recombines TRBV7-6 with TRBJ2-5; possible D gene TRBD2, 7 bases. Trimming left V 2 bases short and J 3 bases short, with 16 bases between. Germline loops: CDR1 SGHVS, CDR2 FNYEAQ. CDR3 size: 16 residues. CDR3 nucleotides: TGTGCCAGCAGCTTAACGGGGGGCCGAGGGAAAGAGACCCAGTACTTC. Its translation is CASSLTGGRGKETQYF.

There are many counts of this clonotype. This chain connects TRBV9 to TRBJ1-1, with no clear D. CDR1 is SGDLS and CDR2 is YYNGEE in the germline V gene. The CDR3 sequence is 15 residues long. V shed 1 base and J shed 0 bases, with 10 bases lying between them. The CDR3 loop reads CASSVRELMNTEAFF. Here the CDR3 DNA reads TGTGCCAGCAGCGTAAGGGAGCTCATGAACACTGAAGCTTTCTTT.

This clonotype came up many times. J is TRBJ2-3 and V is TRBV13, with 10 nucleotides matching TRBD2. The germline V gene encodes CDR1 PRHDT and CDR2 FYEKMQ (reference sequence). The ends lost 2 bases at V and 5 bases at J; junction bases unmatched: 7. CDR3 size: 16 residues. CDR3 coding DNA: TGTGCCAGCAGCTTACTGTCACTAGCGGGGATAGATACGCAGTATTTT. It codes for CASSLLSLAGIDTQYF.

The chain has TRBV20-1 and TRBJ2-5; D gene uncertain. V lost 5 bases to trimming and J lost 3 bases, with 16 bases between them. The CDR3 loop spans 14 amino acids. Germline V gives CDR1 DFQATT, CDR2 SNEGSKA (reference sequence). In DNA, the CDR3 is TGCAGTGCTCCCAGATCGGTCGGCGAAGAGACCCAGTACTTC. Its protein is CSAPRSVGEETQYF.

This clonotype was seen many times. CDR3 DNA sequence: TGTGCCAGCAGCCGACATAAAGATTCACCCCTCCACTTT. Translation: CASSRHKDSPLHF. This chain links TRBV3-1 with TRBJ1-6; the D is unclear. Between the trimmed V and J ends, which lost 4 bases and 8 bases, there was a span of 9 bases. Germline V CDR1 and CDR2: LGHDT, YNNKEL (reference sequence). The CDR3 has 13 amino acids.

This clonotype appeared many times. Written as DNA, the CDR3 is TGTGCCATCAGCGCGGGGACAGGGCCTGGCTACGAGCAGTACGTC. Its protein product is CAISAGTGPGYEQYV. The J gene is TRBJ2-7, the V gene TRBV10-3; 9 bases align to TRBD1. CDR3 size: 15 residues. Germline CDR1 ENHRY, CDR2 SYGVKD. The V segment lost 6 bases and the J segment 3 bases; nucleotides outside the gene matches: 9.

This clonotype was recorded many times. This sequence joins TRBV7-9 and TRBJ1-5, with D perhaps matching TRBD1 (5 bases). Per germline, CDR1 SEHNR and CDR2 FQNEAQ (reference sequence). With 6 bases removed from V and 4 bases from J, the gap between germline ends came to 19 bases. CDR3 size: 16 residues. The CDR3 DNA is TGTGCCAGCAGTTCAAGCCGGGACCCTAAGAATCAGCCCCAGCATTTT. It translates to CASSSSRDPKNQPQHF.

This clonotype was picked up many times. The chain carries TRBV9 and TRBJ1-1, with a possible D match to TRBD1 (6 bases). V lost 4 bases, J lost 6 bases, and 13 bases lay in between. The CDR3 is 13 residues long. Germline CDR1 reads SGDLS; CDR2 reads YYNGEE. In nucleotides, the CDR3 is TGTGCCAGCAGCAAAGGGGGGGGCCCTGAAGCTTTCTTT. Its translation is CASSKGGGPEAFF.

This clonotype was observed at least ten times. The chain has TRBV4-3 and TRBJ1-1; 7 nucleotides align to TRBD1. The CDR3 is 14 amino acids. From germline, CDR1 is LGHNA and CDR2 YSLEER. V shed 4 bases and J 7 bases; nucleotides not matched to a gene: 9. The CDR3 DNA reads as TGCGCCAGCAGCCCCTCGGACAGGCTCAGTGAAGCTTTCTTT. Residues: CASSPSDRLSEAFF.

This clonotype was observed at least ten times. V usage is TRBV12-3 or TRBV12-4 and J usage is TRBJ1-2; D is undetermined. This CDR3 contains 14 residues. V lost 6 bases and J lost 8, with 19 bases in between. As DNA, the CDR3 is TGTGCCAGCAGCCCCCCGGGCAGCCCTCGAGGCTACACCTTC. It is translated as CASSPPGSPRGYTF.

Ten or more counts support this clonotype. The chain has TRBV18 and TRBJ2-5; D gene ambiguous. CDR3 length equals 13 residues. Per the germline V gene, CDR1 is KGHSH and CDR2 is LQKENI. V was clipped by 3 bases and J by 9 bases, with 14 bases between them. The CDR3 reads CASSPQVKDPQYF. The CDR3 DNA is TGTGCCAGCTCACCCCAGGTTAAGGACCCCCAGTACTTC.

J is TRBJ2-5 and V is TRBV11-2; 7 nucleotides line up with TRBD2. The J segment lost 4 bases and the V segment lost 4 bases, leaving 12 bases of the junction unmatched. Germline lookup yields CDR1 SGHAT and CDR2 FQNNGV. This CDR3 spans 16 amino acids. The CDR3 loop reads CASSWGGGTERETQYF. DNA of the CDR3: TGTGCCAGCAGCTGGGGGGGGGGAACCGAGAGAGAGACCCAGTACTTC.

This CDR3 reads CASSPRYGGETYGYTF. CDR3 bases: TGTGCCAGCAGTCCCCGCTACGGTGGGGAAACCTATGGCTACACCTTC. The genes are TRBV6-1 and TRBJ1-2; the D is unclear. V lost 5 bases and J lost 4, with 20 bases in between. CDR3 size: 16 residues. CDR1 is MNHNS, CDR2 SASEGT, per germline.

In this sample, this clonotype turned up many times. The chain is built from TRBV18 and TRBJ2-7, with 7 bases that match TRBD1. Losses at the gene ends were 3 bases for V and 5 bases for J; bases not matched to a gene: 1. The CDR3 runs to 12 residues. Germline loops: CDR1 KGHSH, CDR2 LQKENI. This CDR3 reads CASSPDRDEQYV. CDR3 nucleotides: TGTGCCAGCTCACCTGACAGGGACGAGCAGTACGTC.

This clonotype was detected many times. The genes are TRBV29-1 and TRBJ2-3; D is tentatively TRBD1 or TRBD2 (5 bases each). Looked up from germline, CDR1 is SQVTM and CDR2 is ANQGSEA. V lost 4 bases to trimming and J lost 4 bases, with 9 bases between them. The CDR3 covers 12 residues. DNA of the CDR3: TGCAGCGTTGGAGGGACCGCAGATACGCAGTATTTT. Encoded protein: CSVGGTADTQYF.

Many counts were recorded for this clonotype. The V and J genes are TRBV10-3 and TRBJ2-3; TRBD1 matches 8 bases. Germline V lookup: CDR1 ENHRY, CDR2 SYGVKD. J lost 8 bases, V lost 0 bases, and 1 base had no gene match. The CDR3 is 13 amino acids. DNA of the CDR3: TGTGCCATCAGTGAGTCAACAGGGGGTACGCAGTATTTT. Residues: CAISESTGGTQYF.

The table lists this clonotype with many counts. This chain connects TRBV2 to TRBJ2-3; 8 nucleotides line up with TRBD1. The V segment lost 8 bases and the J segment 2 bases; nucleotides outside the gene matches: 6. Germline V gene sequence: CDR1 SNHLY, CDR2 FYNNEI. The CDR3 loop spans 14 amino acids. The CDR3 coding sequence is TGTGCCAGCTCCGGACAGGGTTACACAGATACGCAGTATTTT. Its protein is CASSGQGYTDTQYF.

This clonotype was recorded at least ten times. The V gene is TRBV5-4, the J gene TRBJ2-2; D remains unclear. From germline, CDR1 is SGHNT and CDR2 YYREEE (reference sequence). Deletions cut 6 bases from V and 1 base from J, with 22 bases between. This CDR3 contains 18 residues. The CDR3 sequence is CASTSVTPPKGNTGELFF. As DNA, the CDR3 is TGTGCCAGCACCTCGGTGACCCCACCCAAGGGGAACACCGGGGAGCTGTTTTTT.

Comments on this clonotype: Possible read error: a much larger clone is one base away. Here the CDR3 reads CASSFQLAGGPISIIKTQYF. CDR3 nucleotide sequence: TGTGCCAGCAGTTTCCAGCTAGCGGGGGGGCCCATTTCAATCATCAAGACCCAGTACTTC. V and J are TRBV28 and TRBJ2-5; 12 bases fit TRBD2. Germline assignment: CDR1 MDHEN and CDR2 SYDVKM. J was trimmed by 6 bases and V by 3 bases; bases with no gene match: 20. CDR3 size: 20 residues.

The table lists this clonotype with a few counts. This chain connects TRBV30 to TRBJ2-1; 14 positions match TRBD2. This CDR3 contains 15 residues. CDR1 is GTSNPN, CDR2 SVGIG, per germline (reference sequence). V trimming: 5 bases; J trimming: 8 bases; junction bases outside the gene matches: 8. CDR3 coding DNA: TGTGCCTGGGCCGTCGGACTAGCGGGGGGCCATGAGCAGTTCTTC. Translation gives CAWAVGLAGGHEQFF.

This clonotype was recorded at least ten times. The chain has TRBV6-6 and TRBJ2-1; 10 positions match TRBD2. This CDR3 is 13 amino acids long. V shed 6 bases and J 7 bases; nucleotides not matched to a gene: 3. The germline gives CDR1 MNHNY, CDR2 SVGAGI (reference sequence). CDR3 protein: CASRLAGSNEQFF. In DNA form, the CDR3 reads TGTGCCAGCAGACTAGCGGGGTCGAATGAGCAGTTCTTC.

V gene TRBV5-1 combines with J gene TRBJ2-1; the match to TRBD2 covers 7 bases. Germline V CDR1 and CDR2: SGHRS, YFSETQ. Trimming at V came to 8 bases and at J to 7 bases, leaving 9 bases not matched to a gene. This CDR3 comprises 13 residues. In nucleotides, the CDR3 is TGCGCCAGTCTAGCGGTGGGCGGGAATGAGCAGTTCTTC. The encoded protein is CASLAVGGNEQFF.

Many counts were recorded for this clonotype. The CDR3, as DNA: TGTGCCAGCACCGACTATCTTAGCACAGATACGCAGTATTTT. Encoded protein: CASTDYLSTDTQYF. This sequence joins TRBV7-2 and TRBJ2-3; the D gene is possibly TRBD2 (5 bases). The CDR3 length is 14 residues. V was pared by 7 bases and J by 0 bases, with 11 bases between. In germline, CDR1 is SGHTA, CDR2 FQGNSA.

This clonotype showed up many times. The chain uses TRBV7-2 and TRBJ1-3; D perhaps matches TRBD1 (6 bases). The germline V gene has CDR1 SGHTA and CDR2 FQGNSA. This CDR3 is 16 amino acids long. With 1 base removed from V and 0 bases from J, the gap between germline ends came to 10 bases. CDR3 nucleotide sequence: TGTGCCAGCAGCTTAGGCGGGGGCTACTCTGGAAACACCATATATTTT. This codes for CASSLGGGYSGNTIYF.

This clonotype was counted ten times or more. The chain combines TRBV28 with TRBJ2-7, with 7 bases matching TRBD1. The CDR3 has 15 amino acids. V shed 5 bases, J shed 8 bases, and the junction held 15 bases outside the gene matches. CDR1 and CDR2 (germline): MDHEN, SYDVKM. Written as DNA, the CDR3 is TGTGCCAGCAGTCCCCCGAGGGGACAGTTCTTACAGCAGTACGTC. Protein sequence: CASSPPRGQFLQQYV.

In this sample, this clonotype turned up a few times. The chain combines TRBV24-1 with TRBJ2-2; TRBD1 aligns across 9 bases. CDR3 length: 15 amino acids. V dropped 3 bases and J dropped 6; count of bases not matched to a gene: 4. CDR1 and CDR2 (germline): KGHDR, SFDVKD. CDR3 DNA: TGTGCCACCAGTGATGCCGGGACAGGGCCCGGGGAGCTGTTTTTT. This encodes CATSDAGTGPGELFF.

In its sample, this clonotype was seen many times. This sequence joins TRBV3-1 and TRBJ2-2, with a weak D call TRBD1 (6 bases). Trimming took 1 base from V and 1 from J, leaving 10 bases between them. This CDR3 is built from 16 residues. From germline, CDR1 is LGHDT and CDR2 YNNKEL (reference sequence). The CDR3 sequence: CASSQAKGVNTGELFF. CDR3 bases: TGTGCCAGCAGCCAAGCTAAGGGGGTGAACACCGGGGAGCTGTTTTTT.

This clonotype was seen repeatedly, ten times or more. The gene calls are TRBV6-5 and TRBJ1-4; 7 positions match TRBD1. The CDR3 length is 14 residues. Trimming cost V 7 bases and J 5 bases; bases outside gene matches: 7. The germline V gene encodes CDR1 MNHEY and CDR2 SVGAGI. CDR3 protein: CASTLGQRNEKLFF. DNA for the CDR3: TGTGCCAGCACTTTGGGACAGAGAAATGAAAAACTGTTTTTT.